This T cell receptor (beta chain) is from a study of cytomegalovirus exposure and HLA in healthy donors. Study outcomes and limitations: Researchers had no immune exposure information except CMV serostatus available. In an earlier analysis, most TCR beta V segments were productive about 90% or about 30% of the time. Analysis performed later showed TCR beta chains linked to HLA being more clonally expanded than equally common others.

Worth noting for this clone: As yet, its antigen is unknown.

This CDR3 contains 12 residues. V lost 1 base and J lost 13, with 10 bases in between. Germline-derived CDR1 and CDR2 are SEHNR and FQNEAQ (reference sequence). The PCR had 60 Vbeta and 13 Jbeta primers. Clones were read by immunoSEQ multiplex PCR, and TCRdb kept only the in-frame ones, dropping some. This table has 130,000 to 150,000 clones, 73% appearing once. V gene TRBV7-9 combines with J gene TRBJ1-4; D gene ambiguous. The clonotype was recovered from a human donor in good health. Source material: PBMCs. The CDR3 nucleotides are TGTGCCAGCAGCTTAGGTGGTCGCGGACTGTTTTTT. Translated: CASSLGGRGLFF. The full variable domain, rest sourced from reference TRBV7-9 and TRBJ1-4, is DTGVSQNPRHKITKRGQNVTFRCDPISEHNRLYWYRQTLGQGPEFLTYFQNEAQLEKSRLLSDRFSAERPKGSFSTLEIQRTEQGDSAMYLCASSLGGRGLFFGSGTQLSVL.